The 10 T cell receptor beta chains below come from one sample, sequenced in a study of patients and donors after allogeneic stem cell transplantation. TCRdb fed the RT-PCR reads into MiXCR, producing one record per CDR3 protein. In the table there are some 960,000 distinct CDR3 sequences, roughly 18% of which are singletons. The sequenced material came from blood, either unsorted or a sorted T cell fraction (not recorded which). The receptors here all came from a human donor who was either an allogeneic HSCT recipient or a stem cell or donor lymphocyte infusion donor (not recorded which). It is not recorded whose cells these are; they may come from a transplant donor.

The CDR3 bases are TGTGCCAGCAGTCCCGACATGGGGAATGAGCAGTTCTTC. It yields the protein CASSPDMGNEQFF. The chain employs TRBV9 and TRBJ2-1; D remains unclear. Germline CDR1 reads SGDLS; CDR2 reads YYNGEE. Deletions cut 5 bases from V and 7 bases from J, with 13 bases between. This CDR3 is 13 amino acids long.

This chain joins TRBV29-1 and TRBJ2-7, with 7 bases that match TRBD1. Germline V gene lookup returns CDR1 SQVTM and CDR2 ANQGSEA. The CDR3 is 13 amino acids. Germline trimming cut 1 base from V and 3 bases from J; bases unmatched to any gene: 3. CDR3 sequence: CSVEGQGFYEQYF. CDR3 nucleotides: TGCAGCGTTGAAGGACAGGGATTCTACGAGCAGTACTTC.

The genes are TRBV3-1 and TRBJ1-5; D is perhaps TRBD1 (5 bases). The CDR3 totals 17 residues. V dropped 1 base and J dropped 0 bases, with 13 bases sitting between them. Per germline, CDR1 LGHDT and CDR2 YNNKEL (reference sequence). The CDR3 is CASSQGGRGYSNQPQHF. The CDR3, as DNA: TGTGCCAGCAGCCAAGGGGGCCGGGGGTATAGCAATCAGCCCCAGCATTTT.

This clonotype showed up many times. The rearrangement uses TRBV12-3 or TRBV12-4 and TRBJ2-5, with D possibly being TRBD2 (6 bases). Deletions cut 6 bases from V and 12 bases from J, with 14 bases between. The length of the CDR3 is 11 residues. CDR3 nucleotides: TGTGCCAGCAGGCGGGGTCTACAGGAGTACTTC. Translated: CASRRGLQEYF.

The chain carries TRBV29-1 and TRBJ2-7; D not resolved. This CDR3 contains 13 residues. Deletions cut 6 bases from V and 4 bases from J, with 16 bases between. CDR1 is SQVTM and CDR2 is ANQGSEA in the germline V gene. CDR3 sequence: CSVSDGGRYEQYF. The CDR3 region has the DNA TGCAGCGTCTCCGACGGCGGTCGGTACGAGCAGTACTTC.

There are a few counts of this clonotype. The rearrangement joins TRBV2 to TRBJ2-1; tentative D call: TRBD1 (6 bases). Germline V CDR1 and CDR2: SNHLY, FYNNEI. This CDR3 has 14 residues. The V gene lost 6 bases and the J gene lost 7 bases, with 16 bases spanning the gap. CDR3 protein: CASSQDWGHNEQFF. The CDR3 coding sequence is TGTGCCAGCAGCCAGGACTGGGGACATAATGAGCAGTTCTTC.

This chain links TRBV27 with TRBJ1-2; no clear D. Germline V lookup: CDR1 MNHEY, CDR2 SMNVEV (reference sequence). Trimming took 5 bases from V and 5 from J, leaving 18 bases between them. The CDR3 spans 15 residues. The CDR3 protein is CASSLRETTAYGYTF. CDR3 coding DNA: TGTGCCAGCAGTCTCCGCGAAACGACCGCTTATGGCTACACCTTC.

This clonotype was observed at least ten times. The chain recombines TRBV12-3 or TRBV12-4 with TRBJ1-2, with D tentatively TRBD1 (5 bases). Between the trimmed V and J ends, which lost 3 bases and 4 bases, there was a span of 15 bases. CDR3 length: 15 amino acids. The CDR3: CASSLGQSYTYGYTF. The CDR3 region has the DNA TGTGCCAGCAGTTTGGGGCAGTCCTATACCTATGGCTACACCTTC.

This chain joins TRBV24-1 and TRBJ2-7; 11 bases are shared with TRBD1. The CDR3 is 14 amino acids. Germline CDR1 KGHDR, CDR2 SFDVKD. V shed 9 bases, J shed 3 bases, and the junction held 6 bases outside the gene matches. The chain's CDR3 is CATQGQGVNYEQYF. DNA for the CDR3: TGTGCCACCCAGGGACAGGGGGTCAACTACGAGCAGTACTTC.

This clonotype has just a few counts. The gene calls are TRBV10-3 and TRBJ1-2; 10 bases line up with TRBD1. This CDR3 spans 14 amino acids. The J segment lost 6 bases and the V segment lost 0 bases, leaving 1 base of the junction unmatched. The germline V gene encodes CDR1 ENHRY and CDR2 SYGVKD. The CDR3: CAISESGTGDGYTF. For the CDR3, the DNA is TGTGCCATCAGTGAGTCCGGGACAGGGGATGGCTACACCTTC.